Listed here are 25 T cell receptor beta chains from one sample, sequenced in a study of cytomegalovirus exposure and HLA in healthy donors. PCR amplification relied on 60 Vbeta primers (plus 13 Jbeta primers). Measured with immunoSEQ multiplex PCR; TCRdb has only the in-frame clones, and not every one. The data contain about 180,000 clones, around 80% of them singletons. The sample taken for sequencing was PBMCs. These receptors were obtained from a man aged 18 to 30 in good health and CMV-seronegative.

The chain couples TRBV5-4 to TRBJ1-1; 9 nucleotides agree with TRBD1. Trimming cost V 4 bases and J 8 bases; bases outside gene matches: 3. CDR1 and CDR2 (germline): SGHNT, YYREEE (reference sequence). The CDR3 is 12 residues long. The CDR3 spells CASSQGTGEAFF. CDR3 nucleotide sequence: TGTGCCAGCAGCCAGGGGACAGGGGAAGCTTTCTTT.

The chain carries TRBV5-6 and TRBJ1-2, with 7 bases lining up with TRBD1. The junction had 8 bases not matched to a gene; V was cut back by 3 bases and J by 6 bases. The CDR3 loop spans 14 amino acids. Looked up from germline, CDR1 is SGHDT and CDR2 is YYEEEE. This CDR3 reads CASSYYDRDHGYTF. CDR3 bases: TGTGCCAGCAGCTACTACGACAGGGATCATGGCTACACCTTC.

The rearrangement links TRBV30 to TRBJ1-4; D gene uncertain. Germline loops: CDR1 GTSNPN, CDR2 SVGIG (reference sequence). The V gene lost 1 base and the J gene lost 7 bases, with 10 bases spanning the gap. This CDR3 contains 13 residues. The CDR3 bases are TGTGCCTGGAGTGCCAAGGCGGGTGAAAAACTGTTTTTT. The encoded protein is CAWSAKAGEKLFF. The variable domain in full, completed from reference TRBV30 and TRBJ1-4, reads SQTIHQWPATLVQPVGSPLSLECTVEGTSNPNLYWYRQAAGRGLQLLFYSVGIGQISSEVPQNLSASRPQDRQFILSSKKLLLSDSGFYLCAWSAKAGEKLFFGSGTQLSVL.

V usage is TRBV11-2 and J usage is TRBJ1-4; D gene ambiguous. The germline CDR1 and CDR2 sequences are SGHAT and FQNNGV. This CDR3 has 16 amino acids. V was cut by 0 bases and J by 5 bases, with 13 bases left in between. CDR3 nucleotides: TGTGCCAGCAGCTTAGATGGAGCGCGGTGGAATGAAAAACTGTTTTTT. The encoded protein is CASSLDGARWNEKLFF.

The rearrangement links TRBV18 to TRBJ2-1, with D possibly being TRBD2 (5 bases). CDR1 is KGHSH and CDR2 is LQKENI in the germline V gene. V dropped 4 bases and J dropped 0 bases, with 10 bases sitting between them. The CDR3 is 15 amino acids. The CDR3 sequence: CASSRAVSSYNEQFF. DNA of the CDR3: TGTGCCAGCTCACGAGCGGTAAGCTCCTACAATGAGCAGTTCTTC.

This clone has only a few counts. CDR3 loop: CASSANRGREETQYF. In DNA, the CDR3 is TGTGCCAGCAGTGCGAACAGGGGGCGGGAAGAGACCCAGTACTTC. The chain uses TRBV2 and TRBJ2-5; 9 bases agree with TRBD1. The CDR3 runs 15 residues. Per the germline V gene, CDR1 is SNHLY and CDR2 is FYNNEI. V was clipped by 4 bases and J by 3 bases; unmatched bases: 6.

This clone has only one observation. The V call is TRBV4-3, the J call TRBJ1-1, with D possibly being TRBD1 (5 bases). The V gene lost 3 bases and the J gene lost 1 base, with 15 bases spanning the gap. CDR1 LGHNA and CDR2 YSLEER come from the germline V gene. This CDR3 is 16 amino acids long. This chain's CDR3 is CASSQEVSTENTEAFF. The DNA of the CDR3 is TGCGCCAGCAGCCAGGAAGTCTCGACAGAGAACACTGAAGCTTTCTTT.

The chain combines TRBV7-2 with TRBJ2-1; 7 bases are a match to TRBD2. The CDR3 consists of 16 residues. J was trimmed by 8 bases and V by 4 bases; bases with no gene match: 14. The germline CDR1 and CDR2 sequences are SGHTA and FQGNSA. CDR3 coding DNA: TGTGCCAGCAGCTCCAAGAGGTCTCAGGGAGGGCATGAGCAGTTCTTC. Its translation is CASSSKRSQGGHEQFF.

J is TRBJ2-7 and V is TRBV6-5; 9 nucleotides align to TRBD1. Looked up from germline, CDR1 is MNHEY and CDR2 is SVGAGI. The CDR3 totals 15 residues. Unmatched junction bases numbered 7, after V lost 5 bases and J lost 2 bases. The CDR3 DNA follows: TGTGCCAGCAGTCGTCCGGGACAGGGAACCTACGAGCAGTACTTC. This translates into CASSRPGQGTYEQYF.

Here the CDR3 reads CASSLVLAVWETQYF. The CDR3 DNA follows: TGTGCCAGCAGCTTAGTCCTAGCCGTTTGGGAGACCCAGTACTTC. The V gene is TRBV7-2, the J gene TRBJ2-5, with D maybe TRBD2 (5 bases). V was shortened by 1 base and J by 5 bases, with 14 bases between the two germline ends. The CDR3 contains 15 residues. CDR1 and CDR2 (germline): SGHTA, FQGNSA.

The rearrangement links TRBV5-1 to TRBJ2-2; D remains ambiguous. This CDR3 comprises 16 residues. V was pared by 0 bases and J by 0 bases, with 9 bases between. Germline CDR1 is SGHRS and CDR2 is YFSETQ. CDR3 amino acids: CASSLGAITNTGELFF. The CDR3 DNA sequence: TGCGCCAGCAGCTTGGGCGCGATCACGAACACCGGGGAGCTGTTTTTT. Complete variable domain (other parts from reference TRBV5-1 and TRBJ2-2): KAGVTQTPRYLIKTRGQQVTLSCSPISGHRSVSWYQQTPGQGLQFLFEYFSETQRNKGNFPGRFSGRQFSNSRSEMNVSTLELGDSALYLCASSLGAITNTGELFFGEGSRLTVL.

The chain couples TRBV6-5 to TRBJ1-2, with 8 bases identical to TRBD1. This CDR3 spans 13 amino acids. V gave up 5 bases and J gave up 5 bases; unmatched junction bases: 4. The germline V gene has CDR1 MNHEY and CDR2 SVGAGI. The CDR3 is CASSGDRGYGYTF. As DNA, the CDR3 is TGTGCCAGCAGTGGCGACAGGGGTTATGGCTACACCTTC.

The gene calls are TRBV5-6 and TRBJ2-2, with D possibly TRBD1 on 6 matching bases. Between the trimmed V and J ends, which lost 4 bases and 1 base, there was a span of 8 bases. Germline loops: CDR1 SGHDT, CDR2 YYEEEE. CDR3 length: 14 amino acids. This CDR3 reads CASSQGQNTGELFF. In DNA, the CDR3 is TGTGCCAGCAGCCAGGGACAGAACACCGGGGAGCTGTTTTTT.

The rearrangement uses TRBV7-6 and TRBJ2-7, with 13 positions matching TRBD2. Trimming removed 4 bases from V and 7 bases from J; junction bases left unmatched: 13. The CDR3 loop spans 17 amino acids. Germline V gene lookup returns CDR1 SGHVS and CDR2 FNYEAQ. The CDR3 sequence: CASSSTSGRALPREQYF. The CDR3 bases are TGTGCCAGCAGCTCAACTAGCGGGAGGGCCCTTCCAAGAGAGCAGTACTTC.

CDR3 in DNA: TGTGCCAGCAGCCCGGCTAGGGGATGGGCCCAGTACTTC. Encoded protein: CASSPARGWAQYF. This rearrangement joins TRBV5-6 to TRBJ2-5; D is possibly TRBD1 (5 bases). CDR1 SGHDT and CDR2 YYEEEE come from the germline V gene. The V end lost 4 bases, the J end lost 9 bases, and 16 bases lay between the germline ends. CDR3 length: 13 residues. Looking up the rest from reference TRBV5-6 and TRBJ2-5 gives the full variable domain: DAGVTQSPTHLIKTRGQQVTLRCSPKSGHDTVSWYQQALGQGPQFIFQYYEEEERQRGNFPDRFSGHQFPNYSSELNVNALLLGDSALYLCASSPARGWAQYFGPGTRLLVL.

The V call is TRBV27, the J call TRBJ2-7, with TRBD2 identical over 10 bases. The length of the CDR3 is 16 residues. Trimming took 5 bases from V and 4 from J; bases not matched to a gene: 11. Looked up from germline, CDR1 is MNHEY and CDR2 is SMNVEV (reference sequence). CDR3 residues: CASSLLAGVAPYEQYF. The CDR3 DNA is TGTGCCAGCAGTCTGCTAGCGGGAGTTGCACCGTACGAGCAGTACTTC.

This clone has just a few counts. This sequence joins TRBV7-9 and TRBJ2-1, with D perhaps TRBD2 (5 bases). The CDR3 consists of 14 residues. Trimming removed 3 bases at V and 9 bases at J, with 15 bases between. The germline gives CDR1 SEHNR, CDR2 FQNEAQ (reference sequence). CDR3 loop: CASSLRESLGEQFF. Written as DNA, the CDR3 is TGTGCCAGCAGCTTGAGGGAGAGCCTCGGTGAGCAGTTCTTC. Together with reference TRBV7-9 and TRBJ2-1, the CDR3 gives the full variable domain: DTGVSQNPRHKITKRGQNVTFRCDPISEHNRLYWYRQTLGQGPEFLTYFQNEAQLEKSRLLSDRFSAERPKGSFSTLEIQRTEQGDSAMYLCASSLRESLGEQFFGPGTRLTVL.

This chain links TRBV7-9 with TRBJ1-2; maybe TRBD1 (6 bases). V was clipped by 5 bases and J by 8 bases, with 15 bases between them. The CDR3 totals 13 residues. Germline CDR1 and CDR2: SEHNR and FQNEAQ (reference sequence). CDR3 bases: TGTGCCAGCAGCGCCTCAGGGGTAGGAGGCTACACCTTC. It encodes CASSASGVGGYTF.

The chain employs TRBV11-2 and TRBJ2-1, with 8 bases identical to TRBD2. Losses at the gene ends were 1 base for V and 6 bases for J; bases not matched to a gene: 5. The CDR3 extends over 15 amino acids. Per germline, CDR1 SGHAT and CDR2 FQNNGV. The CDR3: CASSLAGLGGNEQFF. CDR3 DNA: TGTGCCAGCAGCTTAGCGGGACTAGGGGGCAATGAGCAGTTCTTC.

The CDR3 spells CASSLAHRANTEAFF. The CDR3 region has the DNA TGTGCCAGCAGCTTAGCCCACAGGGCGAACACTGAAGCTTTCTTT. V is TRBV7-9 and J is TRBJ1-1; possibly TRBD1 for D (6 bases). V was clipped by 0 bases and J by 1 base, with 9 bases between them. The CDR3 sequence is 15 residues long. Germline V gives CDR1 SEHNR, CDR2 FQNEAQ (reference sequence).

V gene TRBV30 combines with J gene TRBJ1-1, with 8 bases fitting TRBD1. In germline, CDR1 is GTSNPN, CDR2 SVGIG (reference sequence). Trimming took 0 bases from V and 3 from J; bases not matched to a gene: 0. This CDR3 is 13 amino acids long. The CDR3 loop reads CAWSVQGDTEAFF. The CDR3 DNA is TGTGCCTGGAGTGTACAGGGGGACACTGAAGCTTTCTTT. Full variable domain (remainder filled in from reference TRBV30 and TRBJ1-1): SQTIHQWPATLVQPVGSPLSLECTVEGTSNPNLYWYRQAAGRGLQLLFYSVGIGQISSEVPQNLSASRPQDRQFILSSKKLLLSDSGFYLCAWSVQGDTEAFFGQGTRLTVV.

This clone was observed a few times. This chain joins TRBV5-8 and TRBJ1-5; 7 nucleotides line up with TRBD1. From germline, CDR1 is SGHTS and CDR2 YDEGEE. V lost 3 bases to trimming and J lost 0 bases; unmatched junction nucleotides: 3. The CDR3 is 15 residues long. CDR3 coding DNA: TGTGCCAGCAGCTGGGACAGCTATAGCAATCAGCCCCAGCATTTT. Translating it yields CASSWDSYSNQPQHF.

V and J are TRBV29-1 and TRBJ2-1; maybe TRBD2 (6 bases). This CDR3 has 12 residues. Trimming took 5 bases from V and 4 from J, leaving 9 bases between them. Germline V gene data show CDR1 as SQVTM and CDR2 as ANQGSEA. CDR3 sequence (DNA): TGCAGCGTTCTTAGCGGTTACAATGAGCAGTTCTTC. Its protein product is CSVLSGYNEQFF.

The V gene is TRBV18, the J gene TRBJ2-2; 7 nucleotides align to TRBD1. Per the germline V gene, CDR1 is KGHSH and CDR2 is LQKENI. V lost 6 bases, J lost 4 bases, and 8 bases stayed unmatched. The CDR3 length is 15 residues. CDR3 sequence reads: CASSSRRGSTGELFF. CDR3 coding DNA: TGTGCCAGCTCTTCGCGCAGGGGGTCCACCGGGGAGCTGTTTTTT.

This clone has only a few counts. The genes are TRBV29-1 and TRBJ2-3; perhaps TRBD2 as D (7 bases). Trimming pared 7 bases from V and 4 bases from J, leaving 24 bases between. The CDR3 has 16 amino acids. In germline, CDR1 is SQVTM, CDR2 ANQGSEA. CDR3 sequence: CSGLTGGGGLADTQYF. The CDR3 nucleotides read TGCAGCGGGTTAACGGGGGGCGGGGGCCTCGCAGATACGCAGTATTTT.